These T cell receptor beta chains were read from a single sample in a study of T cell repertoires in cytomegalovirus infection. TCRdb re-called the reads with MiXCR, one entry per CDR3 protein. The data show under 450,000 distinct CDR3 sequences, roughly 34% seen once. These receptors are not linked to any known antigen. Source: cultured PBMCs, taken from culture after CMV antigen stimulation. These receptors came from a human donor in good health (CMV status not recorded). Some clones in this sample may be carry-over from other donors' samples. CDR3s include the opening cysteine and the closing phenylalanine or tryptophan. A D gene is named only where the DNA matches it firmly. For some rows the clone size is stated as once, few or many, or as a class when expanded; others skip it.

V gene	clone size	J gene	D gene	CDR3 protein	CDR3 DNA
TRBV7-9	-	TRBJ1-3	-	CASSHQQGLFSGNTIYF	TGTGCCAGCAGCCATCAACAGGGACTATTCTCTGGAAACACCATATATTTT
TRBV5-6	many	TRBJ2-1	TRBD2	CASSLAGREDNEQFF	TGTGCCAGCAGCTTGGCCGGGAGGGAAGACAATGAGCAGTTCTTC
TRBV5-1	-	TRBJ1-2	-	CASSWDTFNYGYTF	TGCGCCAGCAGCTGGGACACCTTTAACTATGGCTACACCTTC
TRBV7-3	-	TRBJ2-2	-	CASSLYNTGELFF	TGTGCCAGCAGCTTATATAACACCGGGGAGCTGTTTTTT
TRBV4-1	few	TRBJ2-1	TRBD1	CASSQGTGQRYEQFF	TGCGCCAGCAGCCAGGGGACAGGGCAGAGATATGAGCAGTTCTTC
TRBV10-3	few	TRBJ2-7	TRBD2	CAISGGSERGYEQYF	TGTGCCATCAGTGGTGGCAGCGAGCGGGGCTACGAGCAGTACTTC
TRBV27	-	TRBJ2-3	-	CASRPGLLGEGDTQYF	TGTGCCAGCAGGCCTGGACTGCTCGGAGAAGGAGATACGCAGTATTTT
TRBV9	few	TRBJ2-7	-	CASSVGFGDSYEQYF	TGTGCCAGCAGCGTAGGTTTCGGGGACTCCTACGAGCAGTACTTC
TRBV7-2	few	TRBJ2-5	TRBD1	CASNFPGGYGETQYF	TGTGCCAGCAACTTCCCAGGGGGCTATGGAGAGACCCAGTACTTC
TRBV27	few	TRBJ1-2	TRBD1	CASSKGQGAFNYGYTF	TGTGCCAGCAGCAAGGGACAGGGGGCCTTTAACTATGGCTACACCTTC
TRBV7-6	many	TRBJ2-3	-	CASSLVGTSTDTQYF	TGTGCCAGCAGCTTAGTCGGTACGAGCACAGATACGCAGTATTTT
TRBV7-2	few	TRBJ1-2	-	CASSGDGYGYTF	TGTGCCAGCAGCGGGGACGGGTATGGCTACACCTTC
TRBV10-3	-	TRBJ2-3	TRBD2	CAISESASGSPDTQYF	TGTGCCATCAGTGAGTCGGCTAGCGGGAGTCCGGATACGCAGTATTTT
TRBV7-2	-	TRBJ2-7	-	CASSLELGLYPYEQYF	TGTGCCAGCAGCTTAGAACTAGGACTTTACCCCTACGAGCAGTACTTC
TRBV19	many	TRBJ1-2	-	CASSIELRSNYGYTF	TGTGCCAGTAGTATAGAACTCCGAAGTAACTATGGCTACACCTTC